These 2 T cell receptor beta chains came from one sample sequenced in a study of cytomegalovirus exposure and HLA in healthy donors (dated by TCRdb to about 2017). Libraries were prepared through the immunoSEQ multiplex PCR assay. A mixture of 60 forward primers for TCR Vbeta segments and 13 reverse primers for TCR Jbeta segments was used in the multiplex PCR. TCRdb took this table from immuneACCESS and kept in-frame rearrangements with V and J called. Such tables lack part of the clones; where checked against another copy, unresolved V genes explain under half of the gap, and the rest is unexplained. The sample table lists approximately 97,000 clones, roughly 76% of them with a count of one. The ten largest clones take up less than 4.5% of the sample. The sequenced sample consisted of PBMCs. The receptor source for this set is a man aged 40-55 years in good health and CMV-seronegative.

The rearrangement uses TRBV5-6 and TRBJ1-4; D not resolved. CDR1 and CDR2 from the germline V gene are SGHDT and YYEEEE. V lost 5 bases, J lost 4 bases, and 15 bases lay in between. The CDR3 covers 15 residues. The CDR3 DNA reads as TGTGCCAGCAGAAATATCCGGGTCCTTAATGAAAAACTGTTTTTT. Translated, it gives CASRNIRVLNEKLFF.

The chain uses TRBV12-2 and TRBJ1-4; the table's D gene call, TRBD1, was not cross checked with the DNA. TRBV12-2 is listed as a pseudogene. The CDR3 extends over 16 amino acids. The CDR3 nucleotides read TGTGCAAGTCGCTTGGGGGCAGTGCCCTTACATGAAAAACTGTTTTTT. It yields the protein CASRLGAVPLHEKLFF.